This T cell receptor beta chain derives from a study of T cell changes during pregnancy in multiple sclerosis. Sequencing was performed with immunoSEQ multiplex PCR; in TCRdb, only in-frame clones are kept and a portion is missing. There are about 28,000 clones in the sample; 92% occur only once, and around 5% lies in the top ten. Germline V CDR1 and CDR2: MNHGY, SAAAGT. J was trimmed by 7 bases and V by 9 bases; bases with no gene match: 11. The CDR3 covers 13 residues. The sequencing here drew on peripheral blood, taken in the first trimester of pregnancy. The gene calls are TRBV6-8 and TRBJ2-7; 8 bases align to TRBD2. The sequence came from a female donor in good health, enrolled as a control in a pregnancy study. The CDR3 nucleotides are TGTGCCAGTCAACGGGGGGGTTCGAGGGAGCAGTACTTC. It codes for CASQRGGSREQYF.